This section outlines one TCR beta chain sequence together with its context. Method: immunoSEQ multiplex PCR; TCRdb's copy keeps in-frame clones and lacks some. The table has about 220,000 clones, about 86% seen once. Those enrolled, adults aged about 18 to 89 years, came from about two dozen US areas. This entry belongs to a study of blood T cell repertoires in COVID-19. For the study at large: COVID-19 samples collected from the United States, Italy and Spain covered acute and convalescent phases.

Germline CDR1 is SGHRS and CDR2 is YFSETQ. The V gene end was trimmed by 6 bases and the J gene end by 8 bases; junction bases not matched to a gene: 9. This CDR3 contains 14 residues. The sequence was obtained from a woman in her 40s with acute COVID-19. The J gene is TRBJ1-4, the V gene TRBV5-1; TRBD1 matches at 8 bases. The sequencing input was PBMCs or T cells enriched from blood (not recorded which). CDR3 coding DNA: TGCGCCAGCACTCCAGGGGGCCAGAAGGAAAAACTGTTTTTT. Translating gives CASTPGGQKEKLFF.